This T cell receptor beta chain was sequenced in a study of blood T cell repertoires in COVID-19. In the study overall: Both acute and convalescent COVID-19 samples were obtained from the United States, Italy and Spain. PBMCs, B-cell-depleted T cells, or T cells provided the cDNA or gDNA that made up the material.

The data were produced by immunoSEQ multiplex PCR, yet TCRdb's version contains in-frame clones alone and is incomplete. The table shows about 98,000 clones, with 75% to 85% occurring only once. CDR3 length: 18 residues. The sequencing input was peripheral blood. The clonotype was recovered from a man between 70 and 80 years old with acute or convalescent COVID-19. The chain recombines TRBV12-2 with TRBJ2-2; the table's D gene call, TRBD2, was not cross checked with the DNA. TRBV12-2 is noted as a pseudogene. CDR3 region: CASRLEVTGRESTGELFF. In DNA, the CDR3 is TGTGCAAGTCGCTTAGAAGTGACCGGGAGAGAAAGCACCGGGGAGCTGTTTTTT.